A single sample is the source of the 11 T cell receptor beta chains below, sequenced in a study of blood T cell repertoires in COVID-19. Using immunoSEQ multiplex PCR, the repertoire was profiled, and TCRdb retains in-frame clones only, with some absent. The sample lists roughly 500,000 clones, approximately 83% seen once, with about 3% in the top ten. Sequencing was carried out using peripheral blood. These TCRs come from a human donor in a cohort sampled during active COVID-19.

This chain joins TRBV5-1 and TRBJ1-3, with D possibly TRBD1 on 6 matching bases. The CDR3 runs 15 residues. From germline, CDR1 is SGHRS and CDR2 YFSETQ. V was clipped by 4 bases and J by 7 bases, with 18 bases between them. CDR3 in DNA: TGCGCCAGCAGCCCAGGGGATCCCACTCGGAACACCATATATTTT. It yields the protein CASSPGDPTRNTIYF. Variable domain in full (rest from reference TRBV5-1 and TRBJ1-3): KAGVTQTPRYLIKTRGQQVTLSCSPISGHRSVSWYQQTPGQGLQFLFEYFSETQRNKGNFPGRFSGRQFSNSRSEMNVSTLELGDSALYLCASSPGDPTRNTIYFGEGSWLTVV.

The rearrangement uses TRBV29-1 and TRBJ2-2; D unclear. The V end was cut by 6 bases, the J end by 6 bases, with 17 bases between. CDR1 is SQVTM and CDR2 is ANQGSEA in the germline V gene. This CDR3 region has 14 residues. The CDR3 DNA sequence: TGCAGCGTCCACGTCCCGTCTAAAGCCGGGGAGCTGTTTTTT. This codes for CSVHVPSKAGELFF.

This chain connects TRBV5-1 to TRBJ2-1, with 10 bases aligning to TRBD2. The V gene end was trimmed by 2 bases and the J gene end by 8 bases; junction bases not matched to a gene: 7. Germline assignment: CDR1 SGHRS and CDR2 YFSETQ. The length of the CDR3 is 15 residues. The CDR3 sequence: CASSFLAGVSHEQFF. The CDR3 bases are TGCGCCAGCAGCTTCCTAGCGGGAGTTAGCCATGAGCAGTTCTTC.

This chain connects TRBV6-5 to TRBJ2-5; tentative D call: TRBD1 (5 bases). The CDR3 is made up of 13 amino acids. Germline CDR1 reads MNHEY; CDR2 reads SVGAGI. V was trimmed by 7 bases and J by 3 bases, leaving 12 bases between them. CDR3 region: CASKSQGEETQYF. The CDR3 nucleotides are TGTGCCAGCAAAAGCCAGGGTGAAGAGACCCAGTACTTC.

J is TRBJ1-2 and V is TRBV10-3; the match to TRBD1 covers 7 bases. J was trimmed by 8 bases and V by 4 bases; bases with no gene match: 7. CDR3 size: 13 residues. The V gene's germline CDR1 is ENHRY and CDR2 SYGVKD. The CDR3 protein is CAISAGQSSGYTF. The CDR3 DNA sequence: TGTGCCATCAGTGCGGGACAGTCCAGCGGCTACACCTTC.

The rearrangement uses TRBV3-1 (or the pseudogene TRBV3-2) and TRBJ2-3; D might be TRBD2 (6 bases). Germline lookup yields CDR1 LGHDT and CDR2 YNNKEL (reference sequence). The V end was cut by 5 bases, the J end by 6 bases, with 21 bases between. The CDR3 consists of 16 residues. The CDR3 coding sequence is TGTGCCAGCAGCTATCGCCCGGGACTCCCCTCGGATACGCAGTATTTT. It translates to CASSYRPGLPSDTQYF.

J is TRBJ2-2 and V is TRBV9; 8 nucleotides agree with TRBD2. This CDR3 has 17 residues. Unmatched junction bases numbered 7, after V lost 2 bases and J lost 1 base. CDR1 and CDR2 (germline): SGDLS, YYNGEE. In DNA, the CDR3 is TGTGCCAGCAGCGTTCCCACTAGCGGTGGGAACACCGGGGAGCTGTTTTTT. The encoded protein is CASSVPTSGGNTGELFF.

V and J are TRBV5-1 and TRBJ2-2, with 12 nucleotides matching TRBD2. The CDR3 is 16 residues long. V shed 3 bases and J 5 bases; nucleotides not matched to a gene: 5. In germline, CDR1 is SGHRS, CDR2 YFSETQ. For the CDR3, the DNA is TGCGCCAGCAGCTACCCGACTAGCGGGAGTACCGGGGAGCTGTTTTTT. This codes for CASSYPTSGSTGELFF.

This sequence joins TRBV10-3 and TRBJ2-7; D possibly corresponds to TRBD1 (6 bases). V was cut by 5 bases and J by 1 base, with 12 bases left in between. The germline CDR1 and CDR2 sequences are ENHRY and SYGVKD. The length of the CDR3 is 14 residues. The CDR3 DNA follows: TGTGCCATCAGTTGGGGGCAGGGATCCTACGAGCAGTACTTC. Translation gives CAISWGQGSYEQYF.

V gene TRBV7-2 combines with J gene TRBJ2-5, with TRBD2 matching over 11 bases. CDR1 and CDR2 (germline): SGHTA, FQGNSA. The ends lost 3 bases at V and 4 bases at J; junction bases unmatched: 10. This CDR3 spans 17 amino acids. The CDR3 sequence: CASSLDGSGRVRETQYF. In DNA form, the CDR3 reads TGTGCCAGCAGCTTGGATGGTAGCGGGAGGGTAAGAGAGACCCAGTACTTC.

In its sample, this clone was seen once. The rearrangement joins TRBV11-2 to TRBJ2-7; weak D call: TRBD1 (5 bases). Per the germline V gene, CDR1 is SGHAT and CDR2 is FQNNGV. CDR3 length: 16 amino acids. V was cut by 1 base and J by 6 bases, with 19 bases left in between. This CDR3 is CASSLAGARVRGEQYF. CDR3 nucleotide sequence: TGTGCCAGCAGCTTAGCTGGGGCCAGGGTAAGAGGCGAGCAGTACTTC.